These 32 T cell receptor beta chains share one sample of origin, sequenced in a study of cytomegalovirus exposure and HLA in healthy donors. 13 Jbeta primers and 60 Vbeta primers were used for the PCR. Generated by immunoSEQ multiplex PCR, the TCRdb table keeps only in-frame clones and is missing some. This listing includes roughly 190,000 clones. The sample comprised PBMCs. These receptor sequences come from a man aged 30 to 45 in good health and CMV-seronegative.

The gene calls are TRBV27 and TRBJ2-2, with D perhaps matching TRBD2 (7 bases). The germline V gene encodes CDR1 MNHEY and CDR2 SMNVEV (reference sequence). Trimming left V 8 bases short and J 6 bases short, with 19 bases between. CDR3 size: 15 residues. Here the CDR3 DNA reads TGTGCCAGCCGACCGACTAGGGGGGGAGCCGGGGAGCTGTTTTTT. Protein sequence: CASRPTRGGAGELFF.

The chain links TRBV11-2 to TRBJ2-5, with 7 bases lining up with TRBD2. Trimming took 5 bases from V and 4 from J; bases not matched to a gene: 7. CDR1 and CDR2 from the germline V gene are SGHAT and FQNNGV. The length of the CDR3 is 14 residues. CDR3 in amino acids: CASSPSGVGETQYF. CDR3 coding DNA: TGTGCCAGCAGCCCAAGCGGGGTGGGAGAGACCCAGTACTTC.

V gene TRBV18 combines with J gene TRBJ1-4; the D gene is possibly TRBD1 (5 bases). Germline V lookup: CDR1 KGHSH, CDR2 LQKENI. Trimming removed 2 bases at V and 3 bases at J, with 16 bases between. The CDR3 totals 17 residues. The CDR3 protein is CASSPTGDLGANEKLFF. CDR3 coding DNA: TGTGCCAGCTCACCAACGGGGGACTTAGGAGCTAATGAAAAACTGTTTTTT.

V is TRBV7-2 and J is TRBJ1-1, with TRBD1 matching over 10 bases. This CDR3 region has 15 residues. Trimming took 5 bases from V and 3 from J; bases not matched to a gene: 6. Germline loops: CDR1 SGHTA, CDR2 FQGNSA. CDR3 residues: CASSPGQGEYTEAFF. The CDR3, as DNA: TGTGCCAGCAGCCCTGGACAGGGGGAGTACACTGAAGCTTTCTTT.

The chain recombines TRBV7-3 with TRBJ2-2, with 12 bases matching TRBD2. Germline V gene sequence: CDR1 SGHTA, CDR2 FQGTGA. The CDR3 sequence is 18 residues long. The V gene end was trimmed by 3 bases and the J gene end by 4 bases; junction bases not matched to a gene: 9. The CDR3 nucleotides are TGTGCCAGCAGCTTGACGGGACTAGCGGGTCCTTTCACCGGGGAGCTGTTTTTT. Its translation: CASSLTGLAGPFTGELFF. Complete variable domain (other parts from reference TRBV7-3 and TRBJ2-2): GAGVSQTPSNKVTEKGKYVELRCDPISGHTALYWYRQSLGQGPEFLIYFQGTGAADDSGLPNDRFFAVRPEGSVSTLKIQRTERGDSAVYLCASSLTGLAGPFTGELFFGEGSRLTVL.

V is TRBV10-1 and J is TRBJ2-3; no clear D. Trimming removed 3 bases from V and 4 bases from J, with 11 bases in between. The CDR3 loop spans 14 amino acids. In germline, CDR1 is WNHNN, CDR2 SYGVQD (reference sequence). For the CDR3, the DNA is TGCGCCAGCAGTGATAGTGGAGTCCCAGATACGCAGTATTTT. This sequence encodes CASSDSGVPDTQYF.

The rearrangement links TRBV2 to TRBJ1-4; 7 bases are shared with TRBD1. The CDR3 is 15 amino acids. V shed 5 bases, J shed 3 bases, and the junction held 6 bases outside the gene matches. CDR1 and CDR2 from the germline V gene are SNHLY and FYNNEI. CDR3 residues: CASSYRDSSNEKLFF. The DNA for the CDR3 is TGTGCCAGCAGTTACCGGGACAGCTCTAATGAAAAACTGTTTTTT.

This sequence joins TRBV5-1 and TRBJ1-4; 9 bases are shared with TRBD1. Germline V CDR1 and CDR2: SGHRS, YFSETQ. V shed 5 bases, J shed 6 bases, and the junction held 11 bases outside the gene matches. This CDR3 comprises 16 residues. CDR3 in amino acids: CASRSTSGTGYEKLFF. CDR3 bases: TGCGCCAGCAGGTCTACCTCCGGGACAGGGTATGAAAAACTGTTTTTT.

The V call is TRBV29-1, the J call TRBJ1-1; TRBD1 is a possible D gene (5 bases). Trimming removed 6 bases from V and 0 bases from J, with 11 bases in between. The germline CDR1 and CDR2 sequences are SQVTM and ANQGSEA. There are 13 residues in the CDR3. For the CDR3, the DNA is TGCAGCGTCCAGGGTAGTATGAACACTGAAGCTTTCTTT. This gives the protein CSVQGSMNTEAFF.

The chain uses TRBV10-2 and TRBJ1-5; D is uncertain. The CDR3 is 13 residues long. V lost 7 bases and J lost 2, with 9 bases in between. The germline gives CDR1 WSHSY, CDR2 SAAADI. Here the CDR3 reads CASNDGGNQPQHF. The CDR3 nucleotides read TGCGCCAGCAATGACGGTGGCAATCAGCCCCAGCATTTT.

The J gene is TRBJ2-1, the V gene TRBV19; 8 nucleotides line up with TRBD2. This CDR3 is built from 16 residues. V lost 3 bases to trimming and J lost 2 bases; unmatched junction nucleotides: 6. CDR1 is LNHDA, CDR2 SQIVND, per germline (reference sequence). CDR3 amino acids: CASSMSSGTTYNEQFF. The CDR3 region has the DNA TGTGCCAGTAGTATGAGTAGCGGGACTACCTACAATGAGCAGTTCTTC. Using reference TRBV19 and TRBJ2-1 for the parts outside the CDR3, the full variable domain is DGGITQSPKYLFRKEGQNVTLSCEQNLNHDAMYWYRQDPGQGLRLIYYSQIVNDFQKGDIAEGYSVSREKKESFPLTVTSAQKNPTAFYLCASSMSSGTTYNEQFFGPGTRLTVL.

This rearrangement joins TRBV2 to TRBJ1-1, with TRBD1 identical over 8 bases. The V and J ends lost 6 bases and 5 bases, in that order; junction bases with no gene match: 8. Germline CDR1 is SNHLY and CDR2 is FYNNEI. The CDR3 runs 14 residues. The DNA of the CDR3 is TGTGCCAGCAGATTACAGGGGGGAGGGACTGAAGCTTTCTTT. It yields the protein CASRLQGGGTEAFF.

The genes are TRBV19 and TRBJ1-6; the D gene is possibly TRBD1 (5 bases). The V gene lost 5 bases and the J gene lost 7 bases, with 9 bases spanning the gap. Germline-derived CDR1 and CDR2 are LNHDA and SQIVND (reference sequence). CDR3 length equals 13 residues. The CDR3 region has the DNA TGTGCCAGTAGTGAGCGACAGAATTCACCCCTCCACTTT. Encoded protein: CASSERQNSPLHF.

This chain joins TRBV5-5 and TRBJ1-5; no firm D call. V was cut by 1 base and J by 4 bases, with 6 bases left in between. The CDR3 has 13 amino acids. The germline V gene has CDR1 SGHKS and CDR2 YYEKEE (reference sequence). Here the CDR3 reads CASSLLANQPQHF. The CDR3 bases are TGTGCCAGCAGCTTGTTGGCAAATCAGCCCCAGCATTTT.

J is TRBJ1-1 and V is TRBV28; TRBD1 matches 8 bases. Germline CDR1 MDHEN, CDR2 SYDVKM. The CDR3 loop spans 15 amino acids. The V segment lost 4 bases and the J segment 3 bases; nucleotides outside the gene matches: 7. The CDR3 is CASSSRTGWDTEAFF. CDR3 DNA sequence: TGTGCCAGCAGTTCGCGGACAGGGTGGGACACTGAAGCTTTCTTT.

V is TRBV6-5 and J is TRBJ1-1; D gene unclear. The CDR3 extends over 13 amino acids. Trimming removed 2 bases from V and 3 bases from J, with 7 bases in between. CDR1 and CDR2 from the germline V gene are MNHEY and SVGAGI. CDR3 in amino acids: CASSYGRYTEAFF. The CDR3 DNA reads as TGTGCCAGCAGTTACGGCCGCTACACTGAAGCTTTCTTT.

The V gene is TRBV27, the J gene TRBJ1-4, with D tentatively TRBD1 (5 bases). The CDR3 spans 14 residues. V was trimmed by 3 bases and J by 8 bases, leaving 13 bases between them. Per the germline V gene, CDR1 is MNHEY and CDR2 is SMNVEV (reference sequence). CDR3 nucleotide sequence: TGTGCCAGCAGTTTGGGGGGACGGAGCGAAAAACTGTTTTTT. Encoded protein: CASSLGGRSEKLFF.

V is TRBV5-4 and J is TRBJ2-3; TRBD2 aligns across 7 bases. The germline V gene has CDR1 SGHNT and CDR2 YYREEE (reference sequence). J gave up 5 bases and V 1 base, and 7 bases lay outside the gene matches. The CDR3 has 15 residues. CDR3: CASSLSAGDLDTQYF. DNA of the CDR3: TGTGCCAGCAGCTTGTCGGCGGGAGATCTAGATACGCAGTATTTT.

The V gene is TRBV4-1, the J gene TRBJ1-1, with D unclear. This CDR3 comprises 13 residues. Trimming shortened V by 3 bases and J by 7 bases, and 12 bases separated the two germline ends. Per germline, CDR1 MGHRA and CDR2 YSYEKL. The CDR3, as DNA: TGCGCCAGCAGCCAGCCCGAGAAGATTGAAGCTTTCTTT. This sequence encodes CASSQPEKIEAFF.

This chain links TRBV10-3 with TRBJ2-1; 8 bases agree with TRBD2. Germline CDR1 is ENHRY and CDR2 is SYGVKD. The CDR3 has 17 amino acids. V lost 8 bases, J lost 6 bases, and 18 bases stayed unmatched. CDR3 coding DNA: TGTGCCATCGGGATAACGGGACGGGGGGGCCGATTCAATGAGCAGTTCTTC. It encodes CAIGITGRGGRFNEQFF.

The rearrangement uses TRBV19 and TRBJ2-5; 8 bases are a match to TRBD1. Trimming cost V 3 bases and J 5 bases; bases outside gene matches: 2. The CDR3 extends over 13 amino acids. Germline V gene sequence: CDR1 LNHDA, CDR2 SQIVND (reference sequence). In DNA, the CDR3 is TGTGCCAGTAGTATGGACAGGGCGGAGACCCAGTACTTC. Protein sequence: CASSMDRAETQYF.

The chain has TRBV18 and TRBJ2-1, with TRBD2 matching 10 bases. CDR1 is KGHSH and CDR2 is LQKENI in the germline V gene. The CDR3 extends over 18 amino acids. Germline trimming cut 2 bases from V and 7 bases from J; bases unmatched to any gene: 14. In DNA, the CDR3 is TGTGCCAGCTCACCAATGACCCCTAGCGGGAGACGAAGGAATGAGCAGTTCTTC. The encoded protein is CASSPMTPSGRRRNEQFF.

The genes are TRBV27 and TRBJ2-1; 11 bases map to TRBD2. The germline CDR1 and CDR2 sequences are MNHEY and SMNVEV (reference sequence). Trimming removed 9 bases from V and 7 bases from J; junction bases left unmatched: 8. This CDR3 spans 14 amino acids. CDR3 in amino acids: CASRLAGSRNEQFF. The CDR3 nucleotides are TGTGCCAGTAGACTAGCGGGGTCTCGAAATGAGCAGTTCTTC.

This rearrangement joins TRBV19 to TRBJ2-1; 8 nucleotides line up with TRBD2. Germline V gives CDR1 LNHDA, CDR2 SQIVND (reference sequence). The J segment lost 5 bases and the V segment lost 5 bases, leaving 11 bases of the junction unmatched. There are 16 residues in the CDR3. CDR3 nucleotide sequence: TGTGCCAGTAGTTTGGGGTGGGGAGCGGGGGACAATGAGCAGTTCTTC. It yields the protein CASSLGWGAGDNEQFF.

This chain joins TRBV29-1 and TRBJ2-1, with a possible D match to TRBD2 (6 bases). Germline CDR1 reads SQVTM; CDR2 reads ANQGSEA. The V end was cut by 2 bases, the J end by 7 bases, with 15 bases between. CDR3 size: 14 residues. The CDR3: CSVERGWGVNEQFF. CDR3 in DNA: TGCAGCGTTGAACGGGGATGGGGGGTAAATGAGCAGTTCTTC.

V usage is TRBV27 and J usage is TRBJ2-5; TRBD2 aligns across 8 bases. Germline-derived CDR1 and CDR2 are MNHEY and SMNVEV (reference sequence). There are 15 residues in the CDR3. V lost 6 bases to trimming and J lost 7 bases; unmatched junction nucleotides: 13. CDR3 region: CASSTRGGRFSTQYF. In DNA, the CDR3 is TGTGCCAGCAGCACTCGGGGGGGGAGGTTTTCGACCCAGTACTTC.

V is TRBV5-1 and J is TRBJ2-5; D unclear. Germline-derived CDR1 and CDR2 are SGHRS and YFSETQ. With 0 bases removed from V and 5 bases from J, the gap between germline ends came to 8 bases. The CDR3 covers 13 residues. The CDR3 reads CASSLVFLETQYF. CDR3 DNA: TGCGCCAGCAGCTTGGTGTTTCTGGAGACCCAGTACTTC.

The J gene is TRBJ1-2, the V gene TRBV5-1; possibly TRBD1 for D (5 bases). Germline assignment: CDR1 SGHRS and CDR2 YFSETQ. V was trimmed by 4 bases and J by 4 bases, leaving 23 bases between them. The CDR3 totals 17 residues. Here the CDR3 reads CASSLTTVSTDSYGYTF. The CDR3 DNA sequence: TGCGCCAGCAGCCTGACGACAGTGAGTACTGACAGCTATGGCTACACCTTC.

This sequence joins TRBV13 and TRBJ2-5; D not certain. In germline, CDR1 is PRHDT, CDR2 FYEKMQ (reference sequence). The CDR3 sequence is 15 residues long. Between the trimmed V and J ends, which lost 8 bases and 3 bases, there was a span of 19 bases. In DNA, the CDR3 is TGTGCCAGCCACCCGAGAGGTTCCGGAAAAGAGACCCAGTACTTC. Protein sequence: CASHPRGSGKETQYF. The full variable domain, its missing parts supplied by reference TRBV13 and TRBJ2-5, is AAGVIQSPRHLIKEKRETATLKCYPIPRHDTVYWYQQGPGQDPQFLISFYEKMQSDKGSIPDRFSAQQFSDYHSELNMSSLELGDSALYFCASHPRGSGKETQYFGPGTRLLVL.

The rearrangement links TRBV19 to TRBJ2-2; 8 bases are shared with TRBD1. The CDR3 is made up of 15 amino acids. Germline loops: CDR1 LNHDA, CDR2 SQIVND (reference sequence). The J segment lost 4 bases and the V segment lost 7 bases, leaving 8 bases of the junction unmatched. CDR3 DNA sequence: TGTGCCAGTACCACAGGACAGGGACCCACCGGGGAGCTGTTTTTT. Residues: CASTTGQGPTGELFF.

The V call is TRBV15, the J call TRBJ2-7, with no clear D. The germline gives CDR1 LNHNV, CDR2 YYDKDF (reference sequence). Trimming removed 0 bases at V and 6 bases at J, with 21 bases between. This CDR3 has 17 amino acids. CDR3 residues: CATSRDPAPGVRGEQYF. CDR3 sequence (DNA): TGTGCCACCAGCAGAGATCCAGCACCCGGTGTAAGAGGCGAGCAGTACTTC.

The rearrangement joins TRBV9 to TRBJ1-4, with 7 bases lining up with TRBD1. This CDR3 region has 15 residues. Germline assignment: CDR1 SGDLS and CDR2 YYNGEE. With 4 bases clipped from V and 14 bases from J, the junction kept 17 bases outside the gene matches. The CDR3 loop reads CASSSQTGAPSKLFF. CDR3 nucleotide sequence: TGTGCCAGCAGCTCTCAAACAGGGGCACCCTCCAAGCTGTTTTTT.